This TCR beta chain appears in the sequencing data of a study of T-cell reconstitution after alpha-beta-depleted transplantation in children. The CDR3 is made up of 15 amino acids. Germline V lookup: CDR1 LGHDT, CDR2 YNNKEL (reference sequence). Between the trimmed V and J ends, which lost 6 bases and 4 bases, there was a span of 17 bases. It was with unique molecular identifiers that the TCRbeta library was prepared. TCRdb reprocessed the PCR reads via MiXCR and lists one record per CDR3 protein. The sample includes about 200,000 distinct CDR3 sequences, approximately 6.3% of them seen just once. This clonotype was seen ten or more times.

This receptor was identified in a boy younger than 10 with acute lymphoblastic leukemia, due to receive a stem cell transplant. The source material was PBMCs, sampled before TCRalphabeta/CD19-depleted stem cell transplant. The chain links TRBV3-1 to TRBJ2-3, with D perhaps matching TRBD1 (8 bases). The CDR3 region has the DNA TGTGCCAGCAGTCCATGGACAGGGAGGGCAGATACGCAGTATTTT. Amino acids: CASSPWTGRADTQYF.